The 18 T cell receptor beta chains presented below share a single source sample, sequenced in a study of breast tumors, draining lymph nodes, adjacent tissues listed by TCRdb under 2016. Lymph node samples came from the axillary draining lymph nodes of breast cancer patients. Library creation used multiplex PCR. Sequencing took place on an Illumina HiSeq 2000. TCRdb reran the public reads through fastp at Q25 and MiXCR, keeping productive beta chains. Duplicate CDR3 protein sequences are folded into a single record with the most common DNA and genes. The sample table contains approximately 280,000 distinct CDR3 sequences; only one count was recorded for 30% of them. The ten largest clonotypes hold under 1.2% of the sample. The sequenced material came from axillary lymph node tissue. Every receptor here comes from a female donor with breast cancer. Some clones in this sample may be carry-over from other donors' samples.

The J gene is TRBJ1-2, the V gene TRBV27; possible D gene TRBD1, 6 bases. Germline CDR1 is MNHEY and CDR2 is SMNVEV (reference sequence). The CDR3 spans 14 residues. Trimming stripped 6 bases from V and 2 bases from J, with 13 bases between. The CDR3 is CASRRSGENYGYTF. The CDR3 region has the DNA TGTGCCAGCAGACGATCAGGGGAGAACTATGGCTACACCTTC.

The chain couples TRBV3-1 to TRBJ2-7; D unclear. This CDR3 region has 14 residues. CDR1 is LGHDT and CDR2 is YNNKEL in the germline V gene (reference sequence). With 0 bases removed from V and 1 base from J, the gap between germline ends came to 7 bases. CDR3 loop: CASSQDVTSYEQYF. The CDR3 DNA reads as TGTGCCAGCAGCCAAGATGTGACTTCCTACGAGCAGTACTTC.

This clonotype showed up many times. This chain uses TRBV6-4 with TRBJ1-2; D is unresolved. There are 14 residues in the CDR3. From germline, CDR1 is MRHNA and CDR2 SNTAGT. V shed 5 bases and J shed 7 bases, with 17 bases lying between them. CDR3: CASSHRSGWGGYTF. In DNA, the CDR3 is TGTGCCAGCAGTCACCGTTCGGGGTGGGGTGGCTACACCTTC.

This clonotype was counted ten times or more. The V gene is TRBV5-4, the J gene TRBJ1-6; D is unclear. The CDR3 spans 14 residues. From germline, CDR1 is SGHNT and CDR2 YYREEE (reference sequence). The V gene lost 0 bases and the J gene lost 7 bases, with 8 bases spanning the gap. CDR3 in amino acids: CASSLGRRNSPLHF. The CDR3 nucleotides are TGTGCCAGCAGCTTGGGACGCAGAAATTCACCCCTCCACTTT.

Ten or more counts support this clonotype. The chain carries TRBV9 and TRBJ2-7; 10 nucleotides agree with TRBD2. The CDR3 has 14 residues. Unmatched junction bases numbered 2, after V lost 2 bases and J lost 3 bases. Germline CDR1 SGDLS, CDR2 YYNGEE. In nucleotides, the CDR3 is TGTGCCAGCAGCGTCGGGACTAGCGACTACGAGCAGTACTTC. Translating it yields CASSVGTSDYEQYF.

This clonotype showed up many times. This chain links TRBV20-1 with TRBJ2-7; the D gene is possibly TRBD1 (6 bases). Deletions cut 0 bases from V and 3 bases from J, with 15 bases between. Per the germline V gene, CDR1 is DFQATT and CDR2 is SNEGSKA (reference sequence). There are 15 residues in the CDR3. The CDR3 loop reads CSARDLRGVGYEQYF. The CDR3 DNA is TGCAGTGCTAGAGATCTCAGGGGAGTAGGCTACGAGCAGTACTTC.

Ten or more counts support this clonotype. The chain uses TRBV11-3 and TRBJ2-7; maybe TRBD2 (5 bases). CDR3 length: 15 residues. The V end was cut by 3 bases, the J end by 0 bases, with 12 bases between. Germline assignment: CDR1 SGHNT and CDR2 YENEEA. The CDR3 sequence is CASSFAGESSYEQYF. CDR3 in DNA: TGTGCCAGCAGCTTCGCCGGGGAGAGCTCCTACGAGCAGTACTTC.

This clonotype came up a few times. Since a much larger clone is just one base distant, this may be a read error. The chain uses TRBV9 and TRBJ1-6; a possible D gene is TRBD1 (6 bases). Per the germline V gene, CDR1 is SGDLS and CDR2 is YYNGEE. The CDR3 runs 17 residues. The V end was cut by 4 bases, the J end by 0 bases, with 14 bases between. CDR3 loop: CASSFRDIGSYNSPLHF. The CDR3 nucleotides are TGTGCCAGCAGCTTCCGGGACATCGGCTCCTATAATTCACCCCTCCACTTT.

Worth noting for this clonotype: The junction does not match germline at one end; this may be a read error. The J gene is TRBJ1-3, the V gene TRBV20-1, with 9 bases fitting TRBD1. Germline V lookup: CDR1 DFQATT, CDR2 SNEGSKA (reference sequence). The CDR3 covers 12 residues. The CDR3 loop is CSARGQGYTTYF. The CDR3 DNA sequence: TGCAGTGCGAGGGGACAGGGATACACCACATATTTT.

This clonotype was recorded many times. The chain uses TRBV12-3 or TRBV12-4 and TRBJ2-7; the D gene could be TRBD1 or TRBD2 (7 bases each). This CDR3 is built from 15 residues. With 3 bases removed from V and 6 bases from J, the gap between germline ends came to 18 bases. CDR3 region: CASSFTSGGVPEQYF. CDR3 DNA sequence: TGTGCCAGCAGTTTTACGTCAGGGGGGGTCCCCGAGCAGTACTTC.

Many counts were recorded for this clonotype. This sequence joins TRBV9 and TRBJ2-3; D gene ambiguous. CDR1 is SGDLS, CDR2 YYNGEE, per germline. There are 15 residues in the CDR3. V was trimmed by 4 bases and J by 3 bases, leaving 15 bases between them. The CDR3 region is CASSLDSIGTDTQYF. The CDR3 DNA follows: TGTGCCAGCAGCCTCGACTCCATTGGAACAGATACGCAGTATTTT. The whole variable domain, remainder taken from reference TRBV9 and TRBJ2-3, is DSGVTQTPKHLITATGQRVTLRCSPRSGDLSVYWYQQSLDQGLQFLIQYYNGEERAKGNILERFSAQQFPDLHSELNLSSLELGDSALYFCASSLDSIGTDTQYFGPGTRLTVL.

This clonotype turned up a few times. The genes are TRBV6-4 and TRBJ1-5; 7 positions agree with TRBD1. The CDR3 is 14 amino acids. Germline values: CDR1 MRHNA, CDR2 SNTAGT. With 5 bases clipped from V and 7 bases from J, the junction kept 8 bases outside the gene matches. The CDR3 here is CASSQGGEDQPQHF. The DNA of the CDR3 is TGTGCCAGCAGTCAGGGGGGGGAAGACCAGCCCCAGCATTTT.

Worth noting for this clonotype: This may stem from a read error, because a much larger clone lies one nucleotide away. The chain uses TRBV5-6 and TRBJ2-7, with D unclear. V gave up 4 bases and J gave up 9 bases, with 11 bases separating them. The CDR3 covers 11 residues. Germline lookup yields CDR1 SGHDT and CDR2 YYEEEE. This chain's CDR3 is CASSASGAQYF. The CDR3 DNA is TGTGCCAGCAGCGCTAGTGGCGCGCAGTACTTC. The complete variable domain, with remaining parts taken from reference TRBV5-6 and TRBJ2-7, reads DAGVTQSPTHLIKTRGQQVTLRCSPKSGHDTVSWYQQALGQGPQFIFQYYEEEERQRGNFPDRFSGHQFPNYSSELNVNALLLGDSALYLCASSASGAQYFGPGTRLTVT.

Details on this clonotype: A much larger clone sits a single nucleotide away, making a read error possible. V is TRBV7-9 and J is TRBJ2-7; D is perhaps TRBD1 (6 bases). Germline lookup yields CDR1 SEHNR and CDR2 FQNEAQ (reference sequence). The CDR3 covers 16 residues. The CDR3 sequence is CASSSVMTGLSYKQYF. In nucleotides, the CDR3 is TGTGCCAGCAGCTCCGTGATGACAGGACTCTCCTACAAGCAGTACTTC.

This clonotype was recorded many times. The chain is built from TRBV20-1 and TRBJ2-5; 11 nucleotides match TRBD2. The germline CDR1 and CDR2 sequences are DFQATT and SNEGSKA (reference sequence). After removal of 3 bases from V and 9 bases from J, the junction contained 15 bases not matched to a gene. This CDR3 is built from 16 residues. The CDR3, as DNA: TGCAGTGCTAGTACTCGGCTAGCGGGAGGACAAACGTCCCAGTACTTC. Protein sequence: CSASTRLAGGQTSQYF.

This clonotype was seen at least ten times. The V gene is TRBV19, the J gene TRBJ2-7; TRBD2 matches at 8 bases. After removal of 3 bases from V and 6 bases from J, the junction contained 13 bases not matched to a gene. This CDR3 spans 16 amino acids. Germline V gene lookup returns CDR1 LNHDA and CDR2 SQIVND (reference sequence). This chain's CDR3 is CASSIFPGTGGGEQYF. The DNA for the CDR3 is TGTGCCAGTAGTATCTTCCCCGGGACGGGAGGGGGCGAGCAGTACTTC.

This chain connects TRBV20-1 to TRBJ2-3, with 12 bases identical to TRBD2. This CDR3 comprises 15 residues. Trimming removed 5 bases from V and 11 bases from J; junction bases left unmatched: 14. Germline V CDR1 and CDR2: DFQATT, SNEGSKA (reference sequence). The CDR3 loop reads CSAPTSGSGYGEQYF. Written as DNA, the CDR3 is TGCAGTGCTCCGACTAGCGGGAGTGGGTACGGTGAGCAGTATTTT.

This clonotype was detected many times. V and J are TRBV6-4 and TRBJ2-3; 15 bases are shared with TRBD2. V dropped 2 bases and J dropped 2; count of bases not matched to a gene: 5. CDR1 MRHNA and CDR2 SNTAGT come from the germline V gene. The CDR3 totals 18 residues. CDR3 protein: CASSDGLAGGRNTDTQYF. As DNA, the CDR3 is TGTGCCAGCAGTGACGGACTAGCGGGAGGGCGAAACACAGATACGCAGTATTTT.